This TCR beta chain is drawn from a study of OX40 agonist ivuxolimab in advanced cancers. For the study at large: Dose-escalation patients suffered from hepatocellular carcinoma, melanoma, renal cell or head and neck cancer.

Germline V CDR1 and CDR2: LNHDA, SQIVND (reference sequence). CDR3 size: 15 residues. The germline V and J ends were trimmed by 6 bases and 1 base, with 16 bases remaining between them. Clones were sequenced by immunoSEQ multiplex PCR, and TCRdb holds only the in-frame ones, with some missing. Counted here are approximately 84,000 clones, about nine tenths occurring once; the ten biggest clones make up about 0.45%. This specimen was CD4+ or CD8+ T cells sorted from blood, taken in a trial of the OX40 agonist ivuxolimab. This clonotype originated in an adult with an advanced solid tumor such as melanoma, head and neck, liver or kidney cancer. V usage is TRBV19 and J usage is TRBJ2-7; tentative D call: TRBD2 (5 bases). The CDR3 sequence is CASSRRQTISYEQYF. The DNA for the CDR3 is TGTGCCAGTAGCCGGAGGCAGACCATATCCTACGAGCAGTACTTC.